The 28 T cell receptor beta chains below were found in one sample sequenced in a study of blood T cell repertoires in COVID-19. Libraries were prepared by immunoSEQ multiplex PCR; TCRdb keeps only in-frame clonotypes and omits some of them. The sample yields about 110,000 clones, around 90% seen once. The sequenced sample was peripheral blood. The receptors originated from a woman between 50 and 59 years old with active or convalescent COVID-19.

The CDR3 DNA reads TGTGCCAGCAGCCCCACAGGGGTTTCGCACTACGAGCAGTACTTC. Amino acid sequence: CASSPTGVSHYEQYF. This chain uses TRBV5-6 with TRBJ2-7; 7 bases are shared with TRBD1. This CDR3 has 15 residues. CDR1 is SGHDT, CDR2 YYEEEE, per germline. Trimming at V came to 4 bases and at J to 3 bases, leaving 10 bases not matched to a gene.

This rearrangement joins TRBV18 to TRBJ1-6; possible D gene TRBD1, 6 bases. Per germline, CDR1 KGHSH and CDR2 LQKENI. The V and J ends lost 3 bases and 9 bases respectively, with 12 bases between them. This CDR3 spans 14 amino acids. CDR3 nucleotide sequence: TGTGCCAGCTCACCCCGGGACAATGGTTCACCCCTCCACTTT. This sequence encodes CASSPRDNGSPLHF.

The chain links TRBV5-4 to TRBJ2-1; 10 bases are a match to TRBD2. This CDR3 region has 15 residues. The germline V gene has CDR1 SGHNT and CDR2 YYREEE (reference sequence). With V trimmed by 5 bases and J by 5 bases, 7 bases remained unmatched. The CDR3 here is CASRNPSGSNNEQFF. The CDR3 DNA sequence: TGTGCCAGCAGGAACCCTAGCGGGAGCAACAATGAGCAGTTCTTC.

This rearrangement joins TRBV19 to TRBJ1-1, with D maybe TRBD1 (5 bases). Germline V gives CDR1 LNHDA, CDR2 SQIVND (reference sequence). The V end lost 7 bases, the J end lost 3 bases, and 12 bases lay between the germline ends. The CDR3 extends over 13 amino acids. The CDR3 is CASTGRGYTEAFF. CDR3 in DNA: TGTGCCAGTACCGGGAGGGGTTACACTGAAGCTTTCTTT.

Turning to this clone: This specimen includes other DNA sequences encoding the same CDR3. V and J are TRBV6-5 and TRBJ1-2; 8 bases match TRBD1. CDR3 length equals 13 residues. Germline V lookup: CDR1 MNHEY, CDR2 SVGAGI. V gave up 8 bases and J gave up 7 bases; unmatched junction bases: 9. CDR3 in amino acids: CASCIRGQSGYTF. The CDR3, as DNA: TGTGCCAGCTGTATCAGGGGGCAATCTGGCTACACCTTC.

This CDR3 is CASKGTGIDEQYF. The CDR3 DNA reads as TGTGCCAGCAAAGGGACAGGCATCGACGAGCAGTACTTC. The chain has TRBV6-5 and TRBJ2-7, with 8 nucleotides matching TRBD1. The V gene's germline CDR1 is MNHEY and CDR2 SVGAGI. This CDR3 has 13 residues. With 7 bases clipped from V and 5 bases from J, the junction kept 7 bases outside the gene matches.

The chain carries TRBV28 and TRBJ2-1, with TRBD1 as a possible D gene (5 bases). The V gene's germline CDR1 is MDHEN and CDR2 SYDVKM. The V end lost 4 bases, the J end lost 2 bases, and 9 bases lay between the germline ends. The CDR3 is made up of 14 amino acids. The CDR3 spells CASSWGGTYNEQFF. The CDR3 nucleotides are TGTGCCAGCAGTTGGGGCGGAACCTACAATGAGCAGTTCTTC.

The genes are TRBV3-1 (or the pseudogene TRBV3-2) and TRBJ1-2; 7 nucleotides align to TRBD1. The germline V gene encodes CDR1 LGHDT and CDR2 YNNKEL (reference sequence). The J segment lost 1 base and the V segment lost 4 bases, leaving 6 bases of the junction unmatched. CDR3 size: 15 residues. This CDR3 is CASSPRQGSNYGYTF. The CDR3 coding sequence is TGTGCCAGCAGCCCTCGACAGGGTAGTAACTATGGCTACACCTTC.

The CDR3 region is CASSLAGTGLSPLHF. The CDR3 region has the DNA TGCGCCAGCAGCTTGGCTGGGACAGGGCTTTCACCCCTCCACTTT. The chain combines TRBV5-1 with TRBJ1-6, with TRBD1 matching 9 bases. CDR1 is SGHRS and CDR2 is YFSETQ in the germline V gene. The CDR3 spans 15 residues. Germline trimming cut 0 bases from V and 9 bases from J; bases unmatched to any gene: 4.

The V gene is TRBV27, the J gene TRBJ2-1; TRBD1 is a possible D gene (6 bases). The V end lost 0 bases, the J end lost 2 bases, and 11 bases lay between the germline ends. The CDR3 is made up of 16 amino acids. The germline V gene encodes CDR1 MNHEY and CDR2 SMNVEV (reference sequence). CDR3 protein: CASSLSAGTTYNEQFF. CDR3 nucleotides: TGTGCCAGCAGTTTATCGGCCGGGACAACCTACAATGAGCAGTTCTTC.

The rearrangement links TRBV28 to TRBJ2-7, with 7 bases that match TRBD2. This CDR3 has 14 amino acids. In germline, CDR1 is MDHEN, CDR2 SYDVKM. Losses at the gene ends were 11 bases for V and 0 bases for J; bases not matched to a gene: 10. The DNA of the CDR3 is TGTGCCTCCGAGCGGGAACCAGGCTCCTACGAGCAGTACTTC. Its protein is CASEREPGSYEQYF.

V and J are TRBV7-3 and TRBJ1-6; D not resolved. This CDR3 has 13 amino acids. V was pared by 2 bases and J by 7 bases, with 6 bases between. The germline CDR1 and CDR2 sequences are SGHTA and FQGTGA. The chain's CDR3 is CASSLDRNSPLHF. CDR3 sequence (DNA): TGTGCCAGCAGCTTAGATCGGAATTCACCCCTCCACTTT.

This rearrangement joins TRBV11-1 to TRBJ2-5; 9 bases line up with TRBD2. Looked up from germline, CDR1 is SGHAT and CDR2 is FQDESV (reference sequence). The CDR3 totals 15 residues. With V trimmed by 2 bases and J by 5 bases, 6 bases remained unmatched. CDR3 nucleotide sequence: TGTGCCAGCAGCTTAAAAACTAGCGGGTGGGAGACCCAGTACTTC. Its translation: CASSLKTSGWETQYF.

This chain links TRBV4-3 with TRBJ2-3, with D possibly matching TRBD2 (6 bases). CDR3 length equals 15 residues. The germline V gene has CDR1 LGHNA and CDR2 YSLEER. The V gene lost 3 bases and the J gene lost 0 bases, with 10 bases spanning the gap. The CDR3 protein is CASSHREPSTDTQYF. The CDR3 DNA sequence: TGCGCCAGCAGCCACCGGGAGCCCAGCACAGATACGCAGTATTTT.

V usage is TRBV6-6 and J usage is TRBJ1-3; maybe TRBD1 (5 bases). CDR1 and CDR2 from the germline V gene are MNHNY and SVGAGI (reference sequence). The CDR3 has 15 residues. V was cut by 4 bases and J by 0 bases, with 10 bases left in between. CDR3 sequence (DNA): TGTGCCAGCAGTTTGGGGCCTTACTCTGGAAACACCATATATTTT. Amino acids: CASSLGPYSGNTIYF.

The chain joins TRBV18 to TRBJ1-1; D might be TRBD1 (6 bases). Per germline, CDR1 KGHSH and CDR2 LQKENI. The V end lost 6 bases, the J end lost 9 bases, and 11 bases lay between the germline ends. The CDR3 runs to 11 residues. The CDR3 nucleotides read TGTGCCAGCTCCCCAGGACAGCAAGCTTTCTTT. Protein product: CASSPGQQAFF.

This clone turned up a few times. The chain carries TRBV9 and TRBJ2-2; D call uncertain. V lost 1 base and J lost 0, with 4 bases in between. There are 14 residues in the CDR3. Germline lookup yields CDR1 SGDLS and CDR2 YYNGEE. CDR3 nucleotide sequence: TGTGCCAGCAGCGTACAGACGAACACCGGGGAGCTGTTTTTT. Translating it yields CASSVQTNTGELFF.

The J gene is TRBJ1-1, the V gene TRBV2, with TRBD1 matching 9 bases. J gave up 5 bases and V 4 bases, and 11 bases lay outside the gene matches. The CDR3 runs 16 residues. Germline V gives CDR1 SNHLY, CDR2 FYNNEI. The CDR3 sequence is CASSVAPYRGRTEAFF. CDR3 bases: TGTGCCAGCAGTGTAGCTCCGTACAGGGGGCGGACTGAAGCTTTCTTT.

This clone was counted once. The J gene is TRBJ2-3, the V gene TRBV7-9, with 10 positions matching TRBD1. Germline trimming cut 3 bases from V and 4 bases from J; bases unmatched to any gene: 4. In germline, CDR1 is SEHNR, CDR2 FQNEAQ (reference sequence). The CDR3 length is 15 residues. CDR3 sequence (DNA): TGTGCCAGCAGCTTCGGACAGGGGGAGGCAGATACGCAGTATTTT. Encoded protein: CASSFGQGEADTQYF. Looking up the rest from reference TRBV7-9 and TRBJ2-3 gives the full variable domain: DTGVSQNPRHKITKRGQNVTFRCDPISEHNRLYWYRQTLGQGPEFLTYFQNEAQLEKSRLLSDRFSAERPKGSFSTLEIQRTEQGDSAMYLCASSFGQGEADTQYFGPGTRLTVL.

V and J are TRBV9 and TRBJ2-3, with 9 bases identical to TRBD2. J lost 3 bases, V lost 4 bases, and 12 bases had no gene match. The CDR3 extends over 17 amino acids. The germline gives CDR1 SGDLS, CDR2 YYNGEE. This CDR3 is CASSLDGSGSSTDTQYF. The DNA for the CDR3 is TGTGCCAGCAGCCTAGATGGTAGCGGGAGCTCAACAGATACGCAGTATTTT. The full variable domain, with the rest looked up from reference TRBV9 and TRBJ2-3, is DSGVTQTPKHLITATGQRVTLRCSPRSGDLSVYWYQQSLDQGLQFLIQYYNGEERAKGNILERFSAQQFPDLHSELNLSSLELGDSALYFCASSLDGSGSSTDTQYFGPGTRLTVL.

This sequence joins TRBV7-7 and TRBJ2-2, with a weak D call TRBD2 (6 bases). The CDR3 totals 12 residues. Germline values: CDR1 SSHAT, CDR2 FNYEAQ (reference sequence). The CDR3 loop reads CASRGENGELFF. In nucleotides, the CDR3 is TGTGCTAGCCGCGGGGAGAATGGGGAGCTGTTTTTT.

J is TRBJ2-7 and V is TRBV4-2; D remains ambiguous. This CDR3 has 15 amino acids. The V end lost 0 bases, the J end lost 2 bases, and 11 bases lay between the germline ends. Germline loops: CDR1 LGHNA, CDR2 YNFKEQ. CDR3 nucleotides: TGTGCCAGCAGCCAAGATTGGGCATATACCTACGAGCAGTACTTC. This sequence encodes CASSQDWAYTYEQYF.

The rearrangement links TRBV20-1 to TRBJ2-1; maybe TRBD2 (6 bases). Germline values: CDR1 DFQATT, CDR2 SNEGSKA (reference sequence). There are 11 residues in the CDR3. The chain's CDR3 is CACGAASEQFF. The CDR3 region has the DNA TGCGCATGCGGGGCAGCTAGTGAGCAGTTCTTC.

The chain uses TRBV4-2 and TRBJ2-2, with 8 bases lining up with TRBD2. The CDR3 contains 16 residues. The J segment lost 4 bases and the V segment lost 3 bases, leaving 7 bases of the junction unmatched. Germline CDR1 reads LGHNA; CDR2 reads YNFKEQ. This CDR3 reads CASSQGGAGVTGELFF. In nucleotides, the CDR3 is TGTGCCAGCAGCCAGGGGGGAGCGGGGGTCACCGGGGAGCTGTTTTTT.

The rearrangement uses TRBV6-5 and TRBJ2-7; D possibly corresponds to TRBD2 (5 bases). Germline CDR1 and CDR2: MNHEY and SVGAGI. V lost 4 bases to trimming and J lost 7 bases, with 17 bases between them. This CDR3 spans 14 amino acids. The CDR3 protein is CASSSRRKGREQYF. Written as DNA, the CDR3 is TGTGCCAGCAGTTCCCGGAGGAAGGGCCGGGAGCAGTACTTC.

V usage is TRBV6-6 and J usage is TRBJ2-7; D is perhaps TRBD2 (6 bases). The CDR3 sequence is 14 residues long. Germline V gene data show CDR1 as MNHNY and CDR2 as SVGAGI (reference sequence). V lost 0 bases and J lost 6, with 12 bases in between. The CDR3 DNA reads TGTGCCAGCAGTTACTCGCCGGGAGTGGGCGAGCAGTACTTC. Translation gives CASSYSPGVGEQYF.

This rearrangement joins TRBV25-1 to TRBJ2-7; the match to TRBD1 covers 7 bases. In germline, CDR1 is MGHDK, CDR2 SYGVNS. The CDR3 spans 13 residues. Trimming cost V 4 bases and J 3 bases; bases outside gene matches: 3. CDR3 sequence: CASSARQGYEQYF. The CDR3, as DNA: TGTGCCAGCAGTGCGAGACAGGGCTACGAGCAGTACTTC.

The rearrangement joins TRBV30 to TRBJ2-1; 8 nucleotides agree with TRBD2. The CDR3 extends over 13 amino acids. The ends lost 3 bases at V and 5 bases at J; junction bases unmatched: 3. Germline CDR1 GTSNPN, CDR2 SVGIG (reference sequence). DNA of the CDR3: TGTGCCTGGAGCCGGGGGGGGGACAATGAGCAGTTCTTC. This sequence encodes CAWSRGGDNEQFF.